This entry lists 23 T cell receptor beta chains sequenced from one sample in a study of CD8 T cells in ankylosing spondylitis. TCRdb reprocessed the 5' RACE reads with MiXCR, giving one entry per CDR3 protein. The sample lists about 360,000 distinct CDR3 sequences; 20% were seen once. Sequenced sample: blood, either unsorted or a sorted T cell fraction (not recorded which). These receptor sequences come from a male donor with ankylosing spondylitis or in good health (not recorded which).

This clonotype appeared a few times. J is TRBJ2-7 and V is TRBV6-5, with 7 positions matching TRBD1. The germline CDR1 and CDR2 sequences are MNHEY and SVGAGI. V lost 0 bases, J lost 6 bases, and 14 bases stayed unmatched. The CDR3 spans 17 residues. CDR3 residues: CASSYSIRDRPSGEQYF. Written as DNA, the CDR3 is TGTGCCAGCAGTTACTCGATTCGGGACAGACCCTCTGGCGAGCAGTACTTC.

The chain links TRBV19 to TRBJ2-5; possible D gene TRBD2, 6 bases. Germline values: CDR1 LNHDA, CDR2 SQIVND (reference sequence). This CDR3 has 15 amino acids. V was cut by 5 bases and J by 5 bases, with 18 bases left in between. The chain's CDR3 is CASSPGVELVETQYF. Written as DNA, the CDR3 is TGTGCCAGTAGTCCGGGGGTAGAGCTTGTTGAGACCCAGTACTTC.

J is TRBJ1-2 and V is TRBV15; D is possibly TRBD1 (5 bases). V gave up 3 bases and J gave up 0 bases, with 14 bases separating them. Germline loops: CDR1 LNHNV, CDR2 YYDKDF (reference sequence). The CDR3 runs 16 residues. CDR3 loop: CATSSIGTDTNYGYTF. In DNA form, the CDR3 reads TGTGCCACCAGCAGTATCGGGACCGACACTAACTATGGCTACACCTTC.

V is TRBV13 and J is TRBJ2-5; D is perhaps TRBD2 (7 bases). The CDR3 is 14 residues long. V shed 3 bases and J shed 5 bases, with 13 bases lying between them. CDR1 is PRHDT and CDR2 is FYEKMQ in the germline V gene (reference sequence). CDR3 residues: CASSLRGLGETQYF. In nucleotides, the CDR3 is TGTGCCAGCAGCTTGCGGGGGCTGGGGGAGACCCAGTACTTC.

The chain is built from TRBV12-3 or TRBV12-4 and TRBJ2-3; no clear D gene. There are 14 residues in the CDR3. Trimming pared 6 bases from V and 4 bases from J, leaving 14 bases between. This CDR3 reads CASSPLVGSDTQYF. The CDR3 DNA is TGTGCCAGCAGCCCATTAGTCGGCTCAGATACGCAGTATTTT.

This clonotype has just a few counts. CDR3 sequence reads: CASSLLGTVETQYF. Written as DNA, the CDR3 is TGTGCCAGCAGCTTATTGGGAACGGTGGAGACCCAGTACTTC. This rearrangement joins TRBV13 to TRBJ2-5; D unclear. Germline loops: CDR1 PRHDT, CDR2 FYEKMQ (reference sequence). CDR3 length equals 14 residues. The V and J ends lost 2 bases and 5 bases respectively, with 12 bases between them.

This clonotype was counted a single time. The V gene is TRBV7-8, the J gene TRBJ2-1; 10 bases are a match to TRBD2. V lost 0 bases to trimming and J lost 8 bases; unmatched junction nucleotides: 13. From germline, CDR1 is SGHVS and CDR2 FQNEAQ. The CDR3 runs to 18 residues. CDR3 DNA: TGTGCCAGCAGCTTAGCCCCGGGGGCGCTAGCGGGAGTAGATGAGCAGTTCTTC. This codes for CASSLAPGALAGVDEQFF.

V is TRBV10-1 and J is TRBJ2-1; D gene ambiguous. Germline V lookup: CDR1 WNHNN, CDR2 SYGVQD (reference sequence). The CDR3 contains 14 residues. V lost 0 bases to trimming and J lost 7 bases, with 10 bases between them. The CDR3 DNA sequence: TGCGCCAGCAGTGAGTCGGTAGAGGTGAATGAGCAGTTCTTC. Translating it yields CASSESVEVNEQFF.

J is TRBJ1-1 and V is TRBV7-9, with D possibly TRBD1 on 5 matching bases. The CDR3 totals 15 residues. Trimming stripped 0 bases from V and 4 bases from J, with 12 bases between. In germline, CDR1 is SEHNR, CDR2 FQNEAQ (reference sequence). CDR3 bases: TGTGCCAGCAGCTTAGCGGGGCAGGCGGCCACTGAAGCTTTCTTT. Translation: CASSLAGQAATEAFF.

This clonotype has only a few counts. This chain links TRBV5-5 with TRBJ1-5; D not resolved. The CDR3 contains 12 residues. Trimming took 1 base from V and 5 from J, leaving 4 bases between them. Germline loops: CDR1 SGHKS, CDR2 YYEKEE (reference sequence). The CDR3 DNA reads as TGTGCCAGCAGCTTGCAAGATCAGCCCCAGCATTTT. Protein: CASSLQDQPQHF. The entire variable domain, with the rest obtained from reference TRBV5-5 and TRBJ1-5, is as follows: DAGVTQSPTHLIKTRGQQVTLRCSPISGHKSVSWYQQVLGQGPQFIFQYYEKEERGRGNFPDRFSARQFPNYSSELNVNALLLGDSALYLCASSLQDQPQHFGDGTRLSIL.

This clonotype was observed a handful of times. For the CDR3, the DNA is TGTGCCAGCTACGGACTAGCGGAGTACGAGCAGTACTTC. This gives the protein CASYGLAEYEQYF. V is TRBV6-2 or TRBV6-3 and J is TRBJ2-7; 10 bases fit TRBD2. Germline values: CDR1 MNHEY, CDR2 SVGEGT. V shed 8 bases and J 4 bases; nucleotides not matched to a gene: 5. This CDR3 has 13 residues.

This clonotype was detected ten times or more. The chain uses TRBV6-5 and TRBJ2-7; 10 bases line up with TRBD1. The V and J ends lost 6 bases and 10 bases, in that order; junction bases with no gene match: 6. Germline CDR1 reads MNHEY; CDR2 reads SVGAGI. The CDR3 runs 12 residues. This CDR3 reads CASRNDRGRQYF. The CDR3 bases are TGTGCCAGCAGGAATGACAGGGGGCGACAGTACTTC.

This clonotype occurred a few times. This chain links TRBV7-7 with TRBJ2-7; no clear D. From germline, CDR1 is SSHAT and CDR2 FNYEAQ (reference sequence). V gave up 1 base and J gave up 2 bases, with 9 bases separating them. The CDR3 extends over 14 amino acids. The CDR3 DNA reads as TGTGCCAGCAGCTTAGAGGGCAGGCCCTACGAGCAGTACTTC. Encoded protein: CASSLEGRPYEQYF.

This clonotype was detected ten times or more. The chain links TRBV20-1 to TRBJ2-7, with 9 bases matching TRBD1. V gave up 0 bases and J gave up 4 bases; unmatched junction bases: 4. CDR1 and CDR2 from the germline V gene are DFQATT and SNEGSKA (reference sequence). CDR3 length equals 14 residues. The CDR3, as DNA: TGCAGTGCTAGAGAGGGACAGGGTATTTACGAGCAGTACTTC. Translating gives CSAREGQGIYEQYF.

Ten or more counts support this clonotype. This chain joins TRBV7-9 and TRBJ2-7; D is uncertain. Trimming removed 6 bases from V and 4 bases from J, with 7 bases in between. The CDR3 extends over 11 amino acids. Germline V gene sequence: CDR1 SEHNR, CDR2 FQNEAQ (reference sequence). As DNA, the CDR3 is TGTGCCAGCAGTGGAAGTTACGAGCAGTACTTC. Its translation is CASSGSYEQYF.

The chain combines TRBV7-6 with TRBJ2-1, with D possibly matching TRBD1 (5 bases). CDR1 is SGHVS, CDR2 FNYEAQ, per germline. V gave up 1 base and J gave up 4 bases, with 14 bases separating them. The CDR3 spans 16 residues. DNA of the CDR3: TGTGCCAGCAGCTTAGTGCCAGGGAATAATTACAATGAGCAGTTCTTC. The encoded protein is CASSLVPGNNYNEQFF.

V is TRBV3-1 and J is TRBJ2-1, with a possible D match to TRBD1 (5 bases). The V gene lost 0 bases and the J gene lost 9 bases, with 15 bases spanning the gap. Germline CDR1 is LGHDT and CDR2 is YNNKEL (reference sequence). The CDR3 has 15 amino acids. The chain's CDR3 is CASSQDGALGSEQFF. The CDR3 nucleotides are TGTGCCAGCAGCCAAGATGGGGCCCTGGGCAGTGAGCAGTTCTTC.

The CDR3 sequence: CASSWGQGIYNEQFF. In DNA form, the CDR3 reads TGCGCCAGCAGCTGGGGACAGGGAATCTACAATGAGCAGTTCTTC. The V gene is TRBV5-1, the J gene TRBJ2-1, with 9 nucleotides matching TRBD1. CDR1 and CDR2 from the germline V gene are SGHRS and YFSETQ. This CDR3 has 15 residues. The V segment lost 3 bases and the J segment 3 bases; nucleotides outside the gene matches: 4.

This chain uses TRBV6-4 with TRBJ2-1, with D possibly called TRBD1 or TRBD2 (6 bases each). The CDR3 loop spans 15 amino acids. Germline V gives CDR1 MRHNA, CDR2 SNTAGT. The V end lost 2 bases, the J end lost 7 bases, and 15 bases lay between the germline ends. The CDR3 region is CASSDGGGGPNEQFF. DNA for the CDR3: TGTGCCAGCAGTGACGGCGGTGGGGGGCCGAATGAGCAGTTCTTC.

The CDR3 DNA sequence: TGTGCCAGCCCCCTAAGGGGGGACACTGAAGCTTTCTTT. Amino acids: CASPLRGDTEAFF. The rearrangement links TRBV2 to TRBJ1-1; D is possibly TRBD1 (6 bases). This CDR3 contains 13 residues. Per the germline V gene, CDR1 is SNHLY and CDR2 is FYNNEI. V lost 8 bases to trimming and J lost 3 bases, with 13 bases between them.

The rearrangement links TRBV20-1 to TRBJ2-3; 13 nucleotides match TRBD2. V dropped 1 base and J dropped 4; count of bases not matched to a gene: 14. CDR1 DFQATT and CDR2 SNEGSKA come from the germline V gene (reference sequence). This CDR3 is built from 19 residues. The CDR3 region is CSARGGRGGLAGSPDTQYF. CDR3 DNA sequence: TGCAGTGCTAGAGGGGGAAGGGGGGGACTAGCGGGGTCCCCAGATACGCAGTATTTT.

In this sample, this clonotype turned up a few times. V and J are TRBV12-3 or TRBV12-4 and TRBJ2-7; 7 bases map to TRBD2. The CDR3 covers 14 residues. Trimming cost V 3 bases and J 4 bases; bases outside gene matches: 6. The CDR3 bases are TGTGCCAGCAGTTTGAGGCTAGCGGTTTACGAGCAGTACTTC. Translation: CASSLRLAVYEQYF.

The chain combines TRBV7-9 with TRBJ2-5; D ambiguous. Germline lookup yields CDR1 SEHNR and CDR2 FQNEAQ (reference sequence). V was clipped by 1 base and J by 0 bases, with 6 bases between them. The CDR3 has 14 amino acids. CDR3 amino acids: CASSLVRNQETQYF. CDR3 in DNA: TGTGCCAGCAGCTTAGTCAGAAACCAAGAGACCCAGTACTTC.